The clone carrying this T cell receptor (beta chain) was seen a handful of times. Antigen specificity is unknown. The source of roughly 2.1 micrograms of genomic DNA for TCR beta libraries was cryopreserved PBMCs. This sample stems from a study of cytotoxic CD8 clonotypes in ibrutinib-treated CLL. Whole-study context: Within the patient group, ten to twelve were relapsed/refractory and some 14 treatment-naive, and some 18 were IGHV unmutated. The study's findings and limits: The study found baseline clonality above age-matched healthy donors, tracking circulating CD8+ T-cell counts.

CDR1 is MNHNY, CDR2 SVGAGI, per germline (reference sequence). V was clipped by 5 bases and J by 14 bases, with 13 bases between them. The CDR3 spans 11 residues. Some clones are missing from TCRdb's copy, which holds only in-frame ones; the method was immunoSEQ multiplex PCR. This table holds some 200,000 clones, about three quarters found once. V is TRBV6-6 and J is TRBJ2-1, with TRBD2 as a possible D gene (5 bases). Sequencing was performed on PBMCs, taken after 12 months of ibrutinib treatment. This sequence originates from a human donor with chronic lymphocytic leukemia. CDR3 bases: TGTGCCAGCAGTCTACTAGGCGTAGAGTTCTTC. This sequence encodes CASSLLGVEFF.